This is a list of T cell receptor beta chains from one sample in a study of CXCR3-negative and CXCR3-positive naive CD8 T cells. TCRdb reprocessed the 5' RACE reads, with one entry per CDR3 protein and no DNA. Its table lists about 150,000 distinct CDR3 sequences. Sequencing used naive CXCR3+ CD8+ T cells from blood. The receptors shown here come from a human donor in good health. Some clones in this sample may be carry-over from other donors' samples. Each CDR3 is given with its conserved first and last residue.

V	J	CDR3
TRBV29-1	TRBJ2-1	CSASGGFLEGDEQFF
TRBV12-3/TRBV12-4	TRBJ2-1	CASSIQDRVASGSYNEQFF
TRBV19	TRBJ2-7	CASRRGTAYEQYF
TRBV4-1	TRBJ2-7	CASSQRTGVYEQYF
TRBV6-2/TRBV6-3	TRBJ2-7	CASSPSGPGRSSYEQYF
TRBV7-9	TRBJ2-5	CASSQRGNQETQYF
TRBV29-1	TRBJ1-2	CSVEVLNYGYTF
TRBV14	TRBJ2-2	CASSQLGTPRGELFF
TRBV4-1	TRBJ2-7	CASSQDLAGGGTGTYEQYF
TRBV7-2	TRBJ1-1	CASSFTYTGGDTEAFF
TRBV5-5	TRBJ2-3	CASSQLRASTDTQYF
TRBV5-6	TRBJ1-1	CDSSFPGQGTIEVTEAFF
TRBV7-9	TRBJ2-2	CASSRALNTGELFF
TRBV11-2	TRBJ2-7	CASSSVKGTYEQYF
TRBV4-1	TRBJ2-1	CASSQALAASYNEQFF
TRBV24-1	TRBJ2-5	CATSDWKTQYF
TRBV7-6	TRBJ2-7	CASSLDAGNYEQYF
TRBV7-6	TRBJ2-3	CASSLFGGTDTQYF
TRBV19	TRBJ1-5	CASSISSRGFNQPQHF
TRBV19	TRBJ1-1	CARNDRVGVNTEAFF
TRBV11-2	TRBJ2-1	CASSNNPDEQFF
TRBV28	TRBJ2-7	CASSLVGGAWYEQYF
TRBV7-9	TRBJ1-2	CASSLAPDVNYGYTF
TRBV5-1	TRBJ2-1	CASRDPGQGFVEQFF
TRBV12-3/TRBV12-4	TRBJ2-1	CASSLVGQGSYNEQFF
TRBV30	TRBJ2-3	CAWSGTDTQYF